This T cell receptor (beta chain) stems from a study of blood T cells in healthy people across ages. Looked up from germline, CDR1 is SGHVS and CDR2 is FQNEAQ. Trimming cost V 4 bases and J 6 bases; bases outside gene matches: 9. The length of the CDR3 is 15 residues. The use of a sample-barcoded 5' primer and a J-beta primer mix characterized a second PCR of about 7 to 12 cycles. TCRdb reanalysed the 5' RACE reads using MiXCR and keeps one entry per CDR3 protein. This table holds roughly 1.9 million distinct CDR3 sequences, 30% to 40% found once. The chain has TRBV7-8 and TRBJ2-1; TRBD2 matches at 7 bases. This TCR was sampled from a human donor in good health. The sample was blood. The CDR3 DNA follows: TGTGCCAGCAGCTATTCCGGGGGGTCCAGCAATGAGCAGTTCTTC. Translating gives CASSYSGGSSNEQFF.